This T cell receptor beta chain was observed in a study of blood T cell repertoires in COVID-19. Study details: In each case, the material was cDNA or gDNA derived from T cells, B-cell-depleted T cells, or PBMCs.

V lost 3 bases, J lost 6 bases, and 7 bases lay in between. The CDR3 is made up of 12 amino acids. In the original analysis: It was from reference gene primer amplification that nucleated cell counts were estimated. The table came from immunoSEQ multiplex PCR; TCRdb's copy has only in-frame clones and leaves some out. V and J calls and clone size follow that table, whereas D and trimming were derived from the DNA. The sample includes roughly 70,000 clones, 75% to 90% of them seen just once. The clonotype comes from a woman aged 50 to 60 with active COVID-19. Sequencing used peripheral blood. The rearrangement links TRBV12-3 or TRBV12-4 to TRBJ2-3; D is uncertain. This chain's CDR3 is CASSFYADTQYF. In DNA form, the CDR3 reads TGTGCCAGCAGTTTTTACGCGGATACGCAGTATTTT.